A single sample gave rise to the 21 T cell receptor beta chains below, sequenced in a study of OX40 agonist ivuxolimab in advanced cancers. Clones were read by immunoSEQ multiplex PCR, and TCRdb kept only the in-frame ones, dropping some. The repertoire has about 11,000 clones, roughly 80% of them found once; the top ten carry around 30%. The source material was CD4+ or CD8+ T cells sorted from blood, sampled in a trial of the OX40 agonist ivuxolimab. The receptors derive from an adult with an advanced solid tumor such as melanoma, head and neck, liver or kidney cancer.

The chain is built from TRBV11-2 and TRBJ2-1; D may be TRBD1 (6 bases). The CDR3 sequence is 18 residues long. The germline V gene encodes CDR1 SGHAT and CDR2 FQNNGV. V was shortened by 5 bases and J by 0 bases, with 20 bases between the two germline ends. CDR3 region: CASSAYRVGGSSYNEQFF. CDR3 DNA sequence: TGTGCCAGCAGCGCTTACAGGGTTGGGGGCAGCTCCTACAATGAGCAGTTCTTC.

The V and J genes are TRBV25-1 and TRBJ2-2; D may be TRBD1 (5 bases). V lost 2 bases and J lost 12, with 13 bases in between. The CDR3 is made up of 13 amino acids. CDR1 and CDR2 (germline): MGHDK, SYGVNS. CDR3 nucleotide sequence: TGTGCCAGCAGTGAAATGACAGCAGTGAAGCTGTTTTTT. Amino acids: CASSEMTAVKLFF.

The genes are TRBV4-1 and TRBJ2-5; D possibly corresponds to TRBD1 (6 bases). CDR1 is MGHRA, CDR2 YSYEKL, per germline. CDR3 length equals 15 residues. V lost 5 bases, J lost 5 bases, and 18 bases lay in between. CDR3 DNA: TGCGCCAGCAGCAACAAACTCACAGGGTTGGAGACCCAGTACTTC. Its protein is CASSNKLTGLETQYF.

The rearrangement joins TRBV5-6 to TRBJ2-1, with 7 bases matching TRBD1. The CDR3 is made up of 17 amino acids. With V trimmed by 0 bases and J by 3 bases, 9 bases remained unmatched. Germline loops: CDR1 SGHDT, CDR2 YYEEEE. Here the CDR3 reads CASSLVVTGMIYNEQFF. In DNA, the CDR3 is TGTGCCAGCAGCTTGGTGGTGACAGGGATGATCTACAATGAGCAGTTCTTC.

This clone was seen a handful of times. The V gene is TRBV19, the J gene TRBJ2-1; D could derive from TRBD1 or TRBD2 (5 bases each). The CDR3 contains 15 residues. Deletions cut 5 bases from V and 0 bases from J, with 11 bases between. The germline CDR1 and CDR2 sequences are LNHDA and SQIVND (reference sequence). The CDR3 is CASSWAGASYNEQFF. The CDR3 bases are TGTGCCAGTAGTTGGGCCGGGGCCTCCTACAATGAGCAGTTCTTC.

This clone was counted only a few times. This sequence joins TRBV19 and TRBJ2-1; 10 bases match TRBD2. Germline CDR1 reads LNHDA; CDR2 reads SQIVND (reference sequence). J lost 4 bases, V lost 8 bases, and 8 bases had no gene match. The CDR3 is 15 amino acids. CDR3 residues: CASQTTSGDYNEQFF. CDR3 nucleotide sequence: TGTGCCAGTCAAACCACTAGCGGGGATTACAATGAGCAGTTCTTC.

This clone appeared a few times. The V and J genes are TRBV7-9 and TRBJ2-7; no clear D. CDR3 length: 12 amino acids. Deletions cut 3 bases from V and 4 bases from J, with 7 bases between. Germline V lookup: CDR1 SEHNR, CDR2 FQNEAQ (reference sequence). The CDR3 DNA is TGTGCCAGCAGCTTTACCGTTTACGAGCAGTACTTC. Translated: CASSFTVYEQYF.

The chain carries TRBV27 and TRBJ2-7, with D perhaps being TRBD1 or TRBD2 (7 bases each). The CDR3 runs to 14 residues. V dropped 6 bases and J dropped 2 bases, with 14 bases sitting between them. Germline V lookup: CDR1 MNHEY, CDR2 SMNVEV (reference sequence). The CDR3 DNA sequence: TGTGCCAGCAGCCTCAGGGGGGGTACCTACGAGCAGTACTTC. Amino acid sequence: CASSLRGGTYEQYF.

This chain links TRBV12-5 with TRBJ2-3; TRBD1 is a possible D gene (6 bases). CDR1 is LGHNT and CDR2 is FRNRAP in the germline V gene. The V end was cut by 2 bases, the J end by 4 bases, with 13 bases between. This CDR3 region has 15 residues. This CDR3 is CASGLTQQGPDTQYF. The CDR3 region has the DNA TGTGCTAGTGGTTTGACCCAACAGGGCCCAGATACGCAGTATTTT.

V gene TRBV7-3 combines with J gene TRBJ1-1; 12 bases agree with TRBD1. Germline V lookup: CDR1 SGHTA, CDR2 FQGTGA. V was pared by 4 bases and J by 4 bases, with 4 bases of the junction left unmatched. This CDR3 is 15 amino acids long. CDR3 in DNA: TGTGCCAGCAGCTCCCAGGGACAGGGGGCCACTGAAGCTTTCTTT. This sequence encodes CASSSQGQGATEAFF.

This clone was seen more than once but under ten times. The chain links TRBV4-3 to TRBJ2-5; 7 positions agree with TRBD2. Germline lookup yields CDR1 LGHNA and CDR2 YSLEER. There are 16 residues in the CDR3. Unmatched junction bases numbered 13, after V lost 4 bases and J lost 5 bases. CDR3 in amino acids: CASSPSSGQGGETQYF. The CDR3 DNA sequence: TGCGCCAGCAGCCCCAGTTCTGGCCAGGGAGGGGAGACCCAGTACTTC.

The V and J genes are TRBV27 and TRBJ2-2; D is possibly TRBD2 (5 bases). V was trimmed by 8 bases and J by 5 bases, leaving 6 bases between them. Germline CDR1 MNHEY, CDR2 SMNVEV (reference sequence). This CDR3 has 11 residues. This CDR3 reads CASSGTGELFF. In nucleotides, the CDR3 is TGTGCCAGCTCGGGGACCGGGGAGCTGTTTTTT.

This chain joins TRBV9 and TRBJ2-1; 7 bases map to TRBD1. The CDR3 extends over 13 amino acids. Trimming removed 2 bases from V and 5 bases from J; junction bases left unmatched: 1. Germline V CDR1 and CDR2: SGDLS, YYNGEE. This chain's CDR3 is CASSVGQDNEQFF. DNA of the CDR3: TGTGCCAGCAGCGTTGGACAGGACAATGAGCAGTTCTTC.

V and J are TRBV29-1 and TRBJ2-7; the match to TRBD2 covers 11 bases. The V segment lost 4 bases and the J segment 7 bases; nucleotides outside the gene matches: 12. This CDR3 has 15 amino acids. CDR1 and CDR2 from the germline V gene are SQVTM and ANQGSEA. The CDR3 nucleotides read TGCAGCGTTGTTGGAGTAGCGGGAGGGCCGCGGGAGCAGTACTTC. Its translation: CSVVGVAGGPREQYF.

This chain links TRBV28 with TRBJ1-5; D gene unclear. The CDR3 sequence is 14 residues long. V lost 5 bases, J lost 4 bases, and 12 bases lay in between. Germline V gene lookup returns CDR1 MDHEN and CDR2 SYDVKM. Here the CDR3 DNA reads TGTGCCAGCAGTAGGCGGGAGGGAAATCAGCCCCAGCATTTT. It encodes CASSRREGNQPQHF. Combining the CDR3 with reference TRBV28 and TRBJ1-5 gives the whole variable domain DVKVTQSSRYLVKRTGEKVFLECVQDMDHENMFWYRQDPGLGLRLIYFSYDVKMKEKGDIPEGYSVSREKKERFSLILESASTNQTSMYLCASSRREGNQPQHFGDGTRLSIL.

J is TRBJ1-2 and V is TRBV9, with 9 bases fitting TRBD1. The J segment lost 1 base and the V segment lost 0 bases, leaving 7 bases of the junction unmatched. The CDR3 has 17 amino acids. Germline assignment: CDR1 SGDLS and CDR2 YYNGEE. The CDR3 sequence: CASSVEVGTGINYGYTF. The CDR3 coding sequence is TGTGCCAGCAGCGTAGAGGTCGGGACAGGGATTAACTATGGCTACACCTTC.

This chain links TRBV5-4 with TRBJ1-1; D is unclear. Trimming removed 4 bases at V and 0 bases at J, with 13 bases between. CDR3 length: 15 residues. Germline V gene sequence: CDR1 SGHNT, CDR2 YYREEE (reference sequence). In nucleotides, the CDR3 is TGTGCCAGCAGCCCCGGCGGGCCTTTGAACACTGAAGCTTTCTTT. Translation: CASSPGGPLNTEAFF.

The V gene is TRBV14, the J gene TRBJ2-7; D gene unclear. In germline, CDR1 is SGHDN, CDR2 FVKESK. V was clipped by 0 bases and J by 5 bases, with 17 bases between them. There are 16 residues in the CDR3. The DNA for the CDR3 is TGTGCCAGCAGCCAAGACCCGGTAGACGTACCCCACGAGCAGTACTTC. Translated, it gives CASSQDPVDVPHEQYF.

This clone was counted between two and nine times. The rearrangement links TRBV27 to TRBJ2-1; 8 bases are a match to TRBD2. CDR3 size: 15 residues. V lost 5 bases and J lost 6; bases outside the gene matches: 9. The V gene's germline CDR1 is MNHEY and CDR2 SMNVEV (reference sequence). CDR3 nucleotide sequence: TGTGCCAGCAGTCAAACTAGCGGTAATTTCAATGAGCAGTTCTTC. Translated, it gives CASSQTSGNFNEQFF.

The rearrangement joins TRBV13 to TRBJ1-1; D possibly corresponds to TRBD1 (5 bases). Germline V gene lookup returns CDR1 PRHDT and CDR2 FYEKMQ (reference sequence). CDR3 length: 15 amino acids. Trimming removed 5 bases from V and 1 base from J, with 14 bases in between. The CDR3 is CASSTSPGQNTEAFF. CDR3 nucleotides: TGTGCCAGCAGCACGTCTCCAGGGCAGAACACTGAAGCTTTCTTT.

Details on this clone: Given a much more abundant clone one base away, this may be a read error. In the same sample, other DNA sequences code for this CDR3. The chain uses TRBV19 and TRBJ2-1, with 12 positions matching TRBD2. Germline V gene lookup returns CDR1 LNHDA and CDR2 SQIVND (reference sequence). J lost 3 bases, V lost 4 bases, and 1 base had no gene match. The CDR3 runs to 15 residues. The CDR3 nucleotides read TGTGCCAGTAGTAGGACTAGCGGGGACTACAATGAGCAGTTCTTC. Its translation is CASSRTSGDYNEQFF.